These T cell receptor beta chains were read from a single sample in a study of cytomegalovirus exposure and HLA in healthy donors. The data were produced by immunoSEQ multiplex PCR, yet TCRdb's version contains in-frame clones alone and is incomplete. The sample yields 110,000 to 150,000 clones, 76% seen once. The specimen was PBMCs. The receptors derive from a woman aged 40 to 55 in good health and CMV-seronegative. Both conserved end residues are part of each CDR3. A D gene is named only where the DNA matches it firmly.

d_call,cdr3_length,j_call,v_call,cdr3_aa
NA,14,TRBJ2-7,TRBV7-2,CASRKTGISYEQYF
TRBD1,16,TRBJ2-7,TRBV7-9,CASSLKTGTVPCEQYF
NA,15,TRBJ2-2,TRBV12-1,CASRLEASGPGELFF
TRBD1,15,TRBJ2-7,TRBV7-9,CSSRPDRETPYEQYF
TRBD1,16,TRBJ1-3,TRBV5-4,CASSGGQDTSGNTIYF
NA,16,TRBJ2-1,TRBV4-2,CASSQSAGGTYNEQFF
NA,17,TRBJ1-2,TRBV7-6,CASSLPAAGEGGYGYTF
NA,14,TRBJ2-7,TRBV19,CASSRPGETSEQYF
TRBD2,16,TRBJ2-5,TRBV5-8,CASSLLLAGGQETQYF
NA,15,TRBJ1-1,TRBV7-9,CASSLGAGVNTEAFF
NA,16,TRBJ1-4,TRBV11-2,CASSSNILATNEKLFF
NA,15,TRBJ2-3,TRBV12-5,CASGLVVGGTDTQYF
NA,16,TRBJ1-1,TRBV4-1,CASSQQDFDSLIEAFF
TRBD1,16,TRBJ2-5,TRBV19,CASSSLSRGQGKTQYF
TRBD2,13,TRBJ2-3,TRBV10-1,CASGTSGTDTQYF
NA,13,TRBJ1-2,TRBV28,CASSLTGSYGYTF
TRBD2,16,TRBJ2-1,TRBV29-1,CSVESGTSGAEGEQFF
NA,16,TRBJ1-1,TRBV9,CASRSRGGGEHTEAFF
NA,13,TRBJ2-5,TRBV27,CASSLGGPTTQYF
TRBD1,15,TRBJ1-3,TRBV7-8,CASSFKGAEGNTIYF
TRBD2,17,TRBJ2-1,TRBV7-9,CASSLPSSGPTYNEQFF
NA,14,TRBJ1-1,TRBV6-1,CASSDRGKNTEAFF
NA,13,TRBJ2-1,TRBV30,CAWSALIRNEQFF
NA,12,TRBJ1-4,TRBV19,CASSIVQGLMFF
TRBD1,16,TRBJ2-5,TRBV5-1,CASSPSGGAVQETQYF
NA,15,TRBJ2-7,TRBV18,CASSPQGPISYEQYF
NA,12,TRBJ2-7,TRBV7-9,CSSSLSSVEQYF
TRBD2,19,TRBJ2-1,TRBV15,CATSTKTSGRPGSYNEQFF
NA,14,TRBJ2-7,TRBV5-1,CASSMETGAYEQYF
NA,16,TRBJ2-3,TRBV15,CATSGYRIAHTDTQYF
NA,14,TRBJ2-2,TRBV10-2,CASTRGPNTGELFF
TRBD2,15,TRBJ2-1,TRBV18,CASSQGLAGDNEQFF
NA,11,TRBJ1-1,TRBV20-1,CSVRSNTEAFF
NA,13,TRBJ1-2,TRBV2,CASIWGGGLGYTF
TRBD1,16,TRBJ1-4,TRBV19,CASSTSFWDSRGGLFF
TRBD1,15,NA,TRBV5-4,CASSEPGQGIYEQYF
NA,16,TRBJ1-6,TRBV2,CASKVASDLSNSPLHF
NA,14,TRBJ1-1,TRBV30,CAWSRDTLNTEAFF
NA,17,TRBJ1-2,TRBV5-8,CASSPGGGLRAFYGYTF
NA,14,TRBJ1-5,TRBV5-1,CASSQDSRNQPQHF
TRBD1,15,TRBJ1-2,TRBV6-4,CASSDEGQGAYGYTF
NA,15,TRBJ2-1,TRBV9,CASSVEGGGRREQFF
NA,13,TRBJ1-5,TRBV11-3,CASSTTGRQPQHF
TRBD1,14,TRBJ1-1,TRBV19,CASSLWTGNTEAFF
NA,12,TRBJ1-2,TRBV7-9,CASSLMAYGYTF
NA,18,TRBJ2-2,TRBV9,CASSAEAGTPENTGELFF
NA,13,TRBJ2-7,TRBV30,CAWSWGGYYEQYF
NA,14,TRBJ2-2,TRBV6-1,CASSVPISAGELFF
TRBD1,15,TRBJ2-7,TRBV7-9,CSSSSRTGKSYEQYF
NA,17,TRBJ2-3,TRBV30,CAWRGAGMGRNTDTQYF
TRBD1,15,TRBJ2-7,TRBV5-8,CASTQGVRRTYEQYF
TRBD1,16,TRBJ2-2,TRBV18,CASSPFSDRETGELFF
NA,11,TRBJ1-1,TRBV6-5,CASSQGHEAFF